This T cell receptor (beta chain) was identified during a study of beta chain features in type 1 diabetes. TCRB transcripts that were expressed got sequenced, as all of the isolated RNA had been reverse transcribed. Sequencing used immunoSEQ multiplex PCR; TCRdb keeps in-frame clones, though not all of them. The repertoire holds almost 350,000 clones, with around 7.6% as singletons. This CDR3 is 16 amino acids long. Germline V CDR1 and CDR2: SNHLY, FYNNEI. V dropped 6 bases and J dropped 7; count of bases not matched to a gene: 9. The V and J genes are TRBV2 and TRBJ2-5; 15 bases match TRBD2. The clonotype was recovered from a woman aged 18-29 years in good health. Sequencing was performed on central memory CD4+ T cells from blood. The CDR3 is CASRATGTSGRWTQYF. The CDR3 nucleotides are TGTGCCAGCAGGGCGACCGGGACTAGCGGGAGGTGGACCCAGTACTTC.